One T cell receptor beta chain is described in this entry. Here immunoSEQ multiplex PCR was the method, and the copy in TCRdb shows in-frame clones only, minus some. The sample lists 200,000 or so clones; approximately 80% were seen once. The record originates from a study of blood T cell repertoires in COVID-19. Sample: peripheral blood. This sequence was found in a woman of 80 years or more with COVID-19, enrolled during active disease.

CDR3 coding DNA: TGTGCCAGTCTCCATTTAAGACCCGGACAGGGCGGTAGAGGCTACACCTTC. Its protein is CASLHLRPGQGGRGYTF. The chain couples TRBV19 to TRBJ1-2; 8 bases line up with TRBD1. V was clipped by 8 bases and J by 8 bases; unmatched bases: 22. Germline CDR1 LNHDA, CDR2 SQIVND (reference sequence). This CDR3 has 17 residues.